This T cell receptor beta chain emerged from a study of T cells after yellow fever vaccination. Study-level results: The secondary T-cell response peaked on day 5, not day 15, but was weaker.

Trimming left V 2 bases short and J 8 bases short, with 9 bases between. There are 12 residues in the CDR3. Germline V CDR1 and CDR2: SGHAT, FQDESV (reference sequence). TCRdb re-analysed the 5' RACE reads in MiXCR, keeping a single row per CDR3 protein. The sample has approximately 340,000 distinct CDR3 sequences; 8.5% to 10% are singletons. This clonotype has just a few counts. Antigen specificity is unknown. The material sequenced was PBMCs, taken on the day of the first yellow fever vaccination. This chain connects TRBV11-1 to TRBJ1-2; no definite D call. The TCR comes from a man younger than 30 who received the YFV17D yellow fever vaccine. CDR3 residues: CASSLWREGYTF. In nucleotides, the CDR3 is TGTGCCAGCAGCTTATGGAGAGAGGGCTACACCTTC.